The clone carrying this T cell receptor (beta chain) was seen more than once but under ten times. Its antigen is unidentified. This specimen comes from a study of T cell repertoires in cytomegalovirus infection. Looking at the study overall: Public TCR beta signatures marked donors with CMV infection and the matching HLA.

The CDR3 sequence is 16 residues long. The germline V gene has CDR1 SGHVS and CDR2 FQNEAQ. Trimming at V came to 1 base and at J to 2 bases, leaving 7 bases not matched to a gene. One entry per CDR3 protein results from TCRdb running MiXCR on the reads. Of a few hundred thousand distinct CDR3 sequences in the sample, over 35% are singletons; the top ten hold about half. This specimen was cultured PBMCs, taken from culture after CMV antigen stimulation. The sequence was obtained from a human donor in good health (CMV status not recorded). Some clones in this sample may be carry-over from other donors' samples. The gene calls are TRBV7-8 and TRBJ1-2; 7 bases are a match to TRBD1. CDR3 sequence (DNA): TGTGCCAGCAGCTTAGTAAGACAGGGAAGAAACTATGGCTACACCTTC. This gives the protein CASSLVRQGRNYGYTF.